This is a list of T cell receptor beta chains from one sample in a study of shared clonotypes between healthy human individuals. TCRdb's table, derived via immunoSEQ multiplex PCR, lists solely in-frame clones and lacks some. This table holds fewer than 1 million clones, 95% to 97% found once. Sequencing was performed on naive CD8+ T cells sorted from blood. These receptors were obtained from a man aged 30-40 years in good health. Both conserved end residues are part of each CDR3. Each record gives: J gene, V gene, D gene, clone size, CDR3 DNA, CDR3 protein. The D gene is left open where the match is weak. Only part of the rows carry a size: once, few, many, or a class if the clone is expanded.

TRBJ2-1 | TRBV10-1 | TRBD2 | NA | TGCGCCAGCAGTGACGGGACTAGCGGTAACTACAATGAGCAGTTCTTC | CASSDGTSGNYNEQFF
TRBJ2-7 | TRBV15 | NA | NA | TGTGCCACCAGCACCTCGACAGACGACATCTCCTACGAGCAGTACTTC | CATSTSTDDISYEQYF
TRBJ2-6 | TRBV10-3 | NA | NA | TGTGCCATCAGTGAGGGGGCGGGACGACAATACACCTCTGGGGCCAACGTCCTGACTTTC | CAISEGAGRQYTSGANVLTF
TRBJ2-7 | TRBV9 | NA | NA | TGTGCCAGCAGCGCCGCCGGGGAGTGGCTCGGAGATTTGCCCTACGAGCAGTACTTC | CASSAAGEWLGDLPYEQYF
TRBJ2-7 | TRBV27 | NA | NA | TGTGCCAGCCAACCCAAAATTCGGCGGGGCGAGCAGTACTTC | CASQPKIRRGEQYF
TRBJ1-2 | TRBV5-6 | NA | NA | TGTGCCAGCAGCCCCCGGACACCATACTATGGCTACACCTTC | CASSPRTPYYGYTF
TRBJ2-2 | TRBV7-9 | TRBD1 | NA | TGTGCCAGCAGCCCCGCCGGGACAGGGGGAAACACCGGGGAGCTGTTTTTT | CASSPAGTGGNTGELFF
TRBJ2-3 | TRBV4-1 | TRBD1 | NA | TGCGCCAGCAGCCAAGATACAGGGACAGGGACGGGCACAGATACGCAGTATTTT | CASSQDTGTGTGTDTQYF
TRBJ2-6 | TRBV7-9 | NA | NA | TGTGCCAGCAGCCACTTGGGGGCCGGCCGCTCTGGGGCCAACGTCCTGACTTTC | CASSHLGAGRSGANVLTF
TRBJ2-1 | TRBV28 | TRBD2 | NA | TGTGCCAGCAGTCCCGATTTTGGGGCGGGAGGCTACAATGAGCAGTTCTTC | CASSPDFGAGGYNEQFF
TRBJ2-5 | TRBV5-1 | NA | NA | TGCGCCAGCAGGGGGGCCCCCCAAGAGACCCAGTACTTC | CASRGAPQETQYF
TRBJ2-5 | TRBV5-1 | TRBD2 | NA | TGCGCCAGCAGCGTAGGGACTAGCAGTGGCGAGACCCAGTACTTC | CASSVGTSSGETQYF
TRBJ2-1 | TRBV5-1 | TRBD2 | NA | TGCGCCAGCAGCTTGGTCGCTAGCGGGAGTAAGGGGGAGCAGTTCTTC | CASSLVASGSKGEQFF
TRBJ2-1 | TRBV6-5 | TRBD2 | NA | TGTGCCAGCCTGAGCGGGAGCAATGAGCAGTTCTTC | CASLSGSNEQFF
TRBJ2-1 | TRBV25-1 | NA | NA | TGTGCCAGCAGTCCACGGGACACCTACAATGAGCAGTTCTTC | CASSPRDTYNEQFF
TRBJ2-7 | TRBV4-1 | NA | NA | TGCGCCAGCAGCCAAGTAGTAGGGACCTACGAGCAGTACTTC | CASSQVVGTYEQYF
TRBJ1-2 | TRBV27 | NA | once | TGTGCCACCCTTCCCCGGGACACTGAACCTTATCGGGGCTACACCTTC | CATLPRDTEPYRGYTF
TRBJ1-1 | TRBV4-2 | NA | NA | TGTGCCAGCCAGGCAGGGGAGGCCACTGAAGCTTTCTTT | CASQAGEATEAFF
TRBJ2-3 | TRBV28 | TRBD1 | NA | TGTGCCAGCAGTTTTAGCCGGGACAGATATACAGATACGCAGTATTTT | CASSFSRDRYTDTQYF
TRBJ2-2 | TRBV5-5 | TRBD1 | NA | TGTGCCAGCAGCTTGGGACAGGGACCCGGGGAGCTGTTTTTT | CASSLGQGPGELFF
TRBJ1-1 | TRBV9 | NA | NA | TGTGCCAGCAGCGTAGGCGGGGTGAACACTGAAGCTTTCTTT | CASSVGGVNTEAFF
TRBJ2-5 | TRBV2 | TRBD1 | once | TGTGCCAGCGGGGACAGGGAGGGCCAAGAGACCCAGTACTTC | CASGDREGQETQYF
TRBJ2-7 | TRBV5-1 | NA | NA | TGCGCCAGCAGCTACGACGGCGCCTACGAGCAGTACTTC | CASSYDGAYEQYF
TRBJ1-1 | TRBV19 | NA | once | TGTGCCAGTAGTGACCCAGGGGACCACAGGAACACTGAAGCTTTCTTT | CASSDPGDHRNTEAFF
TRBJ2-7 | TRBV7-9 | TRBD2 | NA | TGTGCCAGCAGTATCAGCGGGAGCTTTTACGAGCAGTACTTC | CASSISGSFYEQYF
TRBJ2-7 | TRBV9 | TRBD2 | NA | TGTGCCAGCAGCGTAGATCTAGCGGGAGGCTACGAGCAGTACTTC | CASSVDLAGGYEQYF
TRBJ2-7 | TRBV10-2 | TRBD2 | NA | TGCGCCAGCAGTGAGGGACTAGGCTACGAGCAGTACTTC | CASSEGLGYEQYF
TRBJ2-7 | TRBV7-6 | TRBD2 | NA | TGTGCCAGCAGCTTGCATAGCCAGCGGGAGCCCGGCGAGCAGTACTTC | CASSLHSQREPGEQYF
TRBJ1-5 | TRBV7-8 | NA | NA | TGTGCCAGCAGCCTGAGTGGCAATCAGCCCCAGCATTTT | CASSLSGNQPQHF
TRBJ2-1 | TRBV7-8 | TRBD2 | NA | TGTGCCAGCAGCGTAAAAACACCCGTAGCGGGGATATACGAGCAGTTCTTC | CASSVKTPVAGIYEQFF
TRBJ2-1 | TRBV28 | TRBD2 | NA | TGTGCCAGCAGCCCTACTAGCGGGAGCCTTGCTGAGCAGTTCTTC | CASSPTSGSLAEQFF
TRBJ2-7 | TRBV13 | NA | NA | TGTGCCAGCAGCTTAAAGGACTCCTACGAGCAGTACTTC | CASSLKDSYEQYF
TRBJ2-7 | TRBV19 | NA | NA | TGTGCCAGTAGTATAGGAGGGAATCCTACCTACGAGCAGTACTTC | CASSIGGNPTYEQYF
TRBJ2-7 | TRBV27 | NA | once | TGTGCCAGCAGTCTCCGGTTTGGCTACGAGCAGTACTTC | CASSLRFGYEQYF
TRBJ2-7 | TRBV11-2 | NA | NA | TGTGCCAGCAGCTCCGGCCGGTGGGCGTACGAGCAGTACTTC | CASSSGRWAYEQYF
TRBJ1-5 | TRBV27 | NA | NA | TGTGCCAGCAGTCCTATCGGCGATCAGCCCCAGCATTTT | CASSPIGDQPQHF
TRBJ2-5 | TRBV29-1 | NA | NA | TGCAGCGTTGAAGAGGTGAAAAGCGCTTACCAAGAGACCCAGTACTTC | CSVEEVKSAYQETQYF
TRBJ2-7 | TRBV28 | NA | once | TGTGCCAGCAGTTTCCGGACTACGGGTCACGAGCAGTACTTC | CASSFRTTGHEQYF
TRBJ2-3 | TRBV6-4 | NA | NA | TGTGCCAGCAGTGACCACCCTACAGATACGCAGTATTTT | CASSDHPTDTQYF
TRBJ2-7 | TRBV7-9 | TRBD2 | NA | TGTGCCAGCAGCACGTCGGGGCGGGAGGCCTACGAGCAGTACTTC | CASSTSGREAYEQYF
TRBJ2-7 | TRBV7-9 | TRBD1 | once | TGTGCCAGCAGCCCCGCCTTGGGGAAGGGGGCCTCCTACGAGCAGTACTTC | CASSPALGKGASYEQYF
TRBJ2-7 | TRBV29-1 | TRBD2 | NA | TGCAGCGTTGTAGGGACTAGCCTGAACGAGCAGTACTTC | CSVVGTSLNEQYF
TRBJ2-5 | TRBV7-9 | NA | NA | TGTGCCAGCAGCCTTAGGCCACACGGAGGAGAGACCCAGTACTTC | CASSLRPHGGETQYF
TRBJ2-1 | TRBV7-9 | NA | NA | TGTGCCAGCAGGCTAGGACTGATTTCCGATGAGCAGTTCTTC | CASRLGLISDEQFF
TRBJ2-5 | TRBV27 | NA | NA | TGTGCCAGCAGGAGGGGAGGTGGGGCAGAGACCCAGTACTTC | CASRRGGGAETQYF
TRBJ2-7 | TRBV7-9 | NA | NA | TGTGCCAGCAGCTTAGTAGGTATTGGGGTTCTGGTCGAGCAGTACTTC | CASSLVGIGVLVEQYF
TRBJ2-7 | TRBV11-2 | TRBD2 | NA | TGTGCCAGCAGCTCCCGGGAGGGTACGGGCGAGCAGTACTTC | CASSSREGTGEQYF
TRBJ2-1 | TRBV27 | NA | NA | TGTGCCAGCAGTTTAAGCGGTTCAAGTGGCGAGCAGTTCTTC | CASSLSGSSGEQFF
TRBJ2-7 | TRBV6-5 | NA | NA | TGTGCCAGCCAGACAGGGAGGGCCTACGAGCAGTACTTC | CASQTGRAYEQYF
TRBJ2-1 | TRBV13 | NA | NA | TGTGCCAGCAGCCCTATAACAACGCACAATGAGCAGTTCTTC | CASSPITTHNEQFF
TRBJ2-5 | TRBV7-2 | TRBD1 | NA | TGTGCCAGCAGCTCAGCCGGGACAGGGGTCGGTGGGACCCAGTACTTC | CASSSAGTGVGGTQYF
TRBJ1-2 | TRBV6-6 | TRBD1 | NA | TGTGCCAGCAGGGGATCTCGGACAGGGGTCCACTATGGCTACACCTTC | CASRGSRTGVHYGYTF
TRBJ2-2 | TRBV9 | NA | NA | TGTGCCAGCAGCCACGTCCAGGTCACCGGGGAGCTGTTTTTT | CASSHVQVTGELFF
TRBJ2-3 | TRBV30 | TRBD2 | NA | TGTGCCTGGAATTTTGCGGGAGGTTCCACAGATACGCAGTATTTT | CAWNFAGGSTDTQYF
TRBJ2-3 | TRBV29-1 | TRBD2 | NA | TGCAGCGTACTAGCGGGAACTCAACCCCCAGATACGCAGTATTTT | CSVLAGTQPPDTQYF
TRBJ2-7 | TRBV5-1 | NA | NA | TGCGCCAGCAGCTTGGATTACCCGGGGAGCTCCTACGAGCAGTACTTC | CASSLDYPGSSYEQYF
TRBJ1-5 | TRBV15 | NA | NA | TGTGCCACCAGCACTTTGATGAAGGAGCCCCAGCATTTT | CATSTLMKEPQHF
TRBJ2-7 | TRBV7-9 | TRBD2 | once | TGTGCCAGCAGCTTAGCGCAGGGACTAGCGGGAGTGGCGTTTCCCGAGCAGTACTTC | CASSLAQGLAGVAFPEQYF
TRBJ2-1 | TRBV7-2 | NA | NA | TGTGCCAGCAGGGACCCGACAAGCGGCAGCTCCTACAATGAGCAGTTCTTC | CASRDPTSGSSYNEQFF